A selection of T cell receptor beta chains follows, all from one sample in a study of Ad26.COV2.S vaccination and SARS-CoV-2 variants. The assay was immunoSEQ multiplex PCR, and TCRdb's table has in-frame clones only and misses some. Found here are roughly 700,000 clones, about 90% of them singletons; the top ten hold approximately 1.5%. Sample: peripheral blood, taken in a trial of Ad26.COV2.S vaccine versus placebo. These receptors all come from a person between 18 and 65 years old who received the Ad26.COV2.S COVID-19 vaccine or a placebo. CDR3s include the opening cysteine and the closing phenylalanine or tryptophan. D genes are given only for firm matches. The listing skips clone size in some rows; elsewhere it reads once, few, many or a size class.

j_call clone_size d_call v_call cdr3_nt cdr3_aa
TRBJ2-7 NA TRBD2 TRBV5-1 TGCGCCAGCAGCGGGACTAGCGGGAGGGCGAGGACCTACGAGCAGTACTTC CASSGTSGRARTYEQYF
TRBJ2-5 NA NA TRBV3-1/TRBV3-2 TGTGCCAGCAGCCAAAACGGGGAGACCCAGTACTTC CASSQNGETQYF
TRBJ2-5 NA TRBD2 TRBV10-3 TGTGCCAGCGGACTAGCGGGAGGCGTTAAAGAGACCCAGTACTTC CASGLAGGVKETQYF
TRBJ1-5 NA TRBD1 TRBV25-1 TGTGCCAGCAGTGAGGCCAGGGGGTCCGGCAATCAGCCCCAGCATTTT CASSEARGSGNQPQHF
TRBJ2-3 NA NA TRBV24-1 TGTGCCACCACCAGGGGGGGTCCAACTGCCGCTAGCACAGATACGCAGTATTTT CATTRGGPTAASTDTQYF
TRBJ1-2 NA NA TRBV5-8 TGTGCCAGCAGCACAATTGGACGGACAATCTATGGCTACACCTTC CASSTIGRTIYGYTF
TRBJ2-3 NA NA TRBV5-1 TGCGCCAGCAGCCGTGGACCTCCTAGCACAGATACGCAGTATTTT CASSRGPPSTDTQYF
TRBJ1-4 NA NA TRBV30 TGTGCCTTTCGGGGGTATGGTGAAAAACTGTTTTTT CAFRGYGEKLFF
TRBJ1-3 once NA TRBV7-2 TGTGCCAGCAGCCCAAACCCGGCGGGAGTCTCTGGAAACACCATATATTTT CASSPNPAGVSGNTIYF
TRBJ1-6 NA NA TRBV6-2/TRBV6-3 TGTGCCAGCAGTTACCCACAGGATAATTCACCCCTCCACTTT CASSYPQDNSPLHF
TRBJ2-3 once TRBD2 TRBV7-9 TGTGCCAGCAGCTCTAGCGGGGGAGATACGCAGTATTTT CASSSSGGDTQYF
TRBJ2-2 NA NA TRBV6-5 TGTGCCAGCAGAAGATCAGGGGCCGGGGAGCTGTTTTTT CASRRSGAGELFF
TRBJ2-7 NA TRBD2 TRBV19 TGTGCCAGTAAGAGGATAGCGGGGGCCGAATACGAGCAGTACTTC CASKRIAGAEYEQYF
TRBJ2-3 NA NA TRBV11-2 TGTGCCAGCAGCTTATCCCCTCTCGGCGGAAGCACAGATACGCAGTATTTT CASSLSPLGGSTDTQYF
TRBJ1-2 NA NA TRBV3-1/TRBV3-2 TGTGCCAGCAGCCCCCCCTCGGCAGGGCCCTATGGCTACACCTTC CASSPPSAGPYGYTF
TRBJ2-3 NA TRBD2 TRBV5-6 TGTGCCAGCAGCTTGGGGACGGGAGGGTTAGATACGCAGTATTTT CASSLGTGGLDTQYF
TRBJ1-4 NA NA TRBV18 TGTGCCAGCTCACCATCTCCAGGGCCAATGACTGAAAAACTGTTTTTT CASSPSPGPMTEKLFF
TRBJ2-7 NA TRBD2 TRBV11-3 TGTGCCAGCAGCCTTGGGGTTGGGGGGGAGAACGAGCAGTACTTC CASSLGVGGENEQYF
TRBJ2-5 NA NA TRBV11-2 TGTGCCAGCAGCGCCCCAGGGGTCGGGGAGACCCAGTACTTC CASSAPGVGETQYF
TRBJ1-1 NA NA TRBV7-3 TGTGCCAGCAGCTCCACAAGGAACACTGAAGCTTTCTTT CASSSTRNTEAFF
TRBJ1-1 once NA TRBV18 TGTGCCAGCTCACCACCGTATGGGGGTTCCGAAGCTTTCTTT CASSPPYGGSEAFF
TRBJ2-5 NA NA TRBV5-6 TGTGCCAGCAGCTTGAAAGGGGTAGAGACCCAGTACTTC CASSLKGVETQYF
TRBJ2-7 NA NA TRBV4-3 TGCGCCAGCAGCCAAGATCCACAGGGTCCCTACGAGCAGTACTTC CASSQDPQGPYEQYF
TRBJ1-2 NA NA TRBV25-1 TGTGCCAGCAGAGGGCCGGGGATGGATGGCTACACCTTC CASRGPGMDGYTF
TRBJ2-3 NA NA TRBV12-3/TRBV12-4 TGTGCCAGCGCTGGAGGACCCACAGATACGCAGTATTTT CASAGGPTDTQYF
TRBJ2-2 NA NA TRBV12-3/TRBV12-4 TGTGCCAGCTACCCTCGGGGGACCGGGGAGCTGTTTTTT CASYPRGTGELFF
TRBJ2-6 NA NA TRBV27 TGTGCCAGCAGTTTTGGGGGGTCTGGGGCCAACGTCCTGACTTTC CASSFGGSGANVLTF
TRBJ2-7 NA TRBD1 TRBV13 TGTGCCAGCAGCTTAGGAACAGGGGGAGAGCAGTACTTC CASSLGTGGEQYF
TRBJ1-6 NA TRBD1 TRBV3-1/TRBV3-2 TGTGCCAGCAGCCAACGAACAGGGGTGTATAATTCACCCCTCCACTTT CASSQRTGVYNSPLHF
TRBJ1-2 NA NA TRBV10-3 TGTGCCATCAGTGGGGACTCCTATGGCTACACCTTC CAISGDSYGYTF
TRBJ2-2 NA TRBD2 TRBV30 TGTGCCTGGAGGGGAGCGGGGGGTGACACCGGGGAGCTGTTTTTT CAWRGAGGDTGELFF
TRBJ1-2 NA TRBD1 TRBV19 TGTGCCAGTAGGAGACAGGGAGGCTACACCTTC CASRRQGGYTF